This entry lists 5 T cell receptor beta chains sequenced from one sample in a study of blood T cell repertoires in COVID-19. Sequencing used immunoSEQ multiplex PCR; TCRdb keeps in-frame clones, though not all of them. This table has approximately 180,000 clones, over 70% appearing once. Sequences were obtained from peripheral blood. The receptors were sampled from a woman in her 40s with COVID-19, enrolled during active disease.

The V call is TRBV6-5, the J call TRBJ1-2; D not certain. Germline V lookup: CDR1 MNHEY, CDR2 SVGAGI. The CDR3 has 10 residues. V gave up 7 bases and J gave up 9 bases, with 9 bases separating them. CDR3 nucleotide sequence: TGTGCCAGCACCCCTCTCCGCTACACCTTC. It translates to CASTPLRYTF.

This chain links TRBV2 with TRBJ1-5; D is unresolved. CDR1 SNHLY and CDR2 FYNNEI come from the germline V gene. The CDR3 runs 16 residues. With 5 bases removed from V and 0 bases from J, the gap between germline ends came to 14 bases. The CDR3 here is CASSPMARYSNQPQHF. CDR3 bases: TGTGCCAGCAGTCCGATGGCGCGGTATAGCAATCAGCCCCAGCATTTT.

V is TRBV6-5 and J is TRBJ1-2; D is unclear. The V end lost 4 bases, the J end lost 0 bases, and 9 bases lay between the germline ends. This CDR3 region has 14 residues. The germline V gene has CDR1 MNHEY and CDR2 SVGAGI. The CDR3 region has the DNA TGTGCCAGCAGTTCGAAGCACCCTAACTATGGCTACACCTTC. Amino acids: CASSSKHPNYGYTF.

This chain connects TRBV9 to TRBJ2-1, with 10 bases identical to TRBD2. The CDR3 sequence is 16 residues long. Germline CDR1 is SGDLS and CDR2 is YYNGEE. V was clipped by 1 base and J by 4 bases; unmatched bases: 5. CDR3 sequence (DNA): TGTGCCAGCAGCGTATCCAGGACTAGCGGATACAATGAGCAGTTCTTC. Translating it yields CASSVSRTSGYNEQFF. The full variable domain, completed using reference TRBV9 and TRBJ2-1, is DSGVTQTPKHLITATGQRVTLRCSPRSGDLSVYWYQQSLDQGLQFLIQYYNGEERAKGNILERFSAQQFPDLHSELNLSSLELGDSALYFCASSVSRTSGYNEQFFGPGTRLTVL.

Many counts were recorded for this clone. The chain joins TRBV3-1 (or the pseudogene TRBV3-2) to TRBJ1-3, with 10 bases that match TRBD1. Germline CDR1 is LGHDT and CDR2 is YNNKEL (reference sequence). CDR3 size: 16 residues. V lost 2 bases, J lost 3 bases, and 4 bases stayed unmatched. This chain's CDR3 is CASSQRQGARGNTIYF. The CDR3 DNA reads TGTGCCAGCAGCCAACGACAGGGGGCGCGTGGAAACACCATATATTTT.